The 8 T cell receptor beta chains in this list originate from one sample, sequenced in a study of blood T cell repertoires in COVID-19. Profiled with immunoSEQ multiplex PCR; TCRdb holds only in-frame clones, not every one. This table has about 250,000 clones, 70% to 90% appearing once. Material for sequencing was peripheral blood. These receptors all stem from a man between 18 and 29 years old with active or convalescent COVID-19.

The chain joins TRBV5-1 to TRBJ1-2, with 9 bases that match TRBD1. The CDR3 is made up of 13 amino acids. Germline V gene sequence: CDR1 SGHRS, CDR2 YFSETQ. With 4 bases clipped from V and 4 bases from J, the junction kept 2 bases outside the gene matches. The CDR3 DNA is TGCGCCAGCAGCCGGGACAGGGCCTATGGCTACACCTTC. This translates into CASSRDRAYGYTF.

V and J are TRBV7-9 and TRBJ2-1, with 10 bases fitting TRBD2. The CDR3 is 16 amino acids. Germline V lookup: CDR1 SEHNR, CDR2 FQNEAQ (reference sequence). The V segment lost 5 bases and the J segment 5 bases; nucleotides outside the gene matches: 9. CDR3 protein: CASSAKLAGHDNEQFF. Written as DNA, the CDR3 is TGTGCCAGCAGCGCCAAACTAGCGGGGCACGACAATGAGCAGTTCTTC. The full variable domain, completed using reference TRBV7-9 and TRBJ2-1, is DTGVSQNPRHKITKRGQNVTFRCDPISEHNRLYWYRQTLGQGPEFLTYFQNEAQLEKSRLLSDRFSAERPKGSFSTLEIQRTEQGDSAMYLCASSAKLAGHDNEQFFGPGTRLTVL.

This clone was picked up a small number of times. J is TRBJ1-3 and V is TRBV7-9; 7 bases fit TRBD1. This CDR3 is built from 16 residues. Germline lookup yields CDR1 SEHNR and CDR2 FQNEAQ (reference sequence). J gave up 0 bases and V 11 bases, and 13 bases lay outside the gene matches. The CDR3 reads CASSGGGSSSGNTIYF. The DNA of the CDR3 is TGTGCCTCTTCCGGAGGGGGCTCAAGCTCTGGAAACACCATATATTTT.

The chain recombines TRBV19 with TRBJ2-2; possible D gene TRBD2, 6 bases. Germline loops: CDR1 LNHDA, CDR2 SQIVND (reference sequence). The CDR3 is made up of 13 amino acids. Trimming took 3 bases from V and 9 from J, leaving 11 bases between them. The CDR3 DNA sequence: TGTGCCAGTAGTATCCTGGACTACCGGGAGCTGTTTTTT. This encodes CASSILDYRELFF.

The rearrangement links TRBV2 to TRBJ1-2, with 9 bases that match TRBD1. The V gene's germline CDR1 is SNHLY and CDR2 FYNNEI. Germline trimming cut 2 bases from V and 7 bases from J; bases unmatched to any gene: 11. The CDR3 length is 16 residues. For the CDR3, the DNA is TGTGCCAGCAGTGAACGATCGACAGGGGGATTGGGTGGCTACACCTTC. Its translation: CASSERSTGGLGGYTF. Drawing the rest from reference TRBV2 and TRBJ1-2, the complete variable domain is EPEVTQTPSHQVTQMGQEVILRCVPISNHLYFYWYRQILGQKVEFLVSFYNNEISEKSEIFDDQFSVERPDGSNFTLKIRSTKLEDSAMYFCASSERSTGGLGGYTFGSGTRLTVV.

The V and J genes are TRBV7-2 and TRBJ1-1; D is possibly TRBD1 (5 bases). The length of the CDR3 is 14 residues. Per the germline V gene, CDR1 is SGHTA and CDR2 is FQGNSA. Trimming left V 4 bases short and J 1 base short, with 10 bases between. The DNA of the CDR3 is TGTGCCAGCAGCTGGCCTCAGGGGAACACTGAAGCTTTCTTT. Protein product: CASSWPQGNTEAFF.

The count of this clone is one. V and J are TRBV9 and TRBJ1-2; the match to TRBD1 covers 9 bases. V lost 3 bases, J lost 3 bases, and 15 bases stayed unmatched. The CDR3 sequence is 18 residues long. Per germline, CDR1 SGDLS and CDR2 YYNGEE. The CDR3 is CASSAGQGTGNLYYGYTF. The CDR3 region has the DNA TGTGCCAGCAGCGCTGGACAGGGGACGGGGAACCTCTACTATGGCTACACCTTC.

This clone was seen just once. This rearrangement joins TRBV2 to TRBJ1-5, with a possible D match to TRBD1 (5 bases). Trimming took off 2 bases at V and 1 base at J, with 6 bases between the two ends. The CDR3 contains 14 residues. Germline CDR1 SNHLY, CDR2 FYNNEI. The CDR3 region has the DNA TGTGCCAGCAGTGAACGGACAAGCAATCAGCCCCAGCATTTT. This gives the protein CASSERTSNQPQHF.